Detailed here is one T cell receptor (beta chain). Its antigen is not yet known. No base qualities exist here, and no much larger clone lies one base off it. The immunoSEQ Assay, a bias-controlled multiplex PCR, was used to amplify TCRbeta CDR3 regions from genomic DNA. The original pipeline was this. The number of nucleated cells in each sample was estimated by amplification of reference gene primers within the assay. Sequence reads were collapsed and filtered to measure the absolute abundance of every unique TCRbeta CDR3 rearrangement. For each sample, productive Simpson clonality was calculated as the square root of Simpson's diversity index over productive rearrangements. The immuneACCESS repertoire file appears here via TCRdb, limited to in-frame rearrangements. These files lack a portion of the clones; in checked studies, under half of the deficit traces to unresolved V genes, and the cause of the others is not known. From that table come the V and J calls and clone size; the DNA was used to work out D and trimming. Counted in this sample were tens of thousands of clones; under 90% of them appeared once. The ten most abundant clones make up under 8% of the sample.

The entry originates in a study of blood T cell repertoires in COVID-19 (dated by TCRdb to the early 2020s). About the full investigation: Samples from collaborators originated in the United States, Italy and Spain and spanned both the acute and convalescent phases of COVID-19. The material from the prospective study consisted of cDNA or gDNA derived from T cells, B-cell-depleted T cells, or PBMCs. Subjects who had been exposed to COVID-19, were actively infected with it, or had recovered from it provided the deeply sampled blood TCRbeta repertoires that made up the dataset. The repertoires were released in a freely available public database intended as a resource for research on the immune response to SARS-CoV-2. Samples came from the ongoing ImmuneRACE study (first 160 participants) plus 1,254 subjects from 6 global collaborators. A de-identified subject ID, COVID-19 status, age in years and sex were almost always included in the sample metadata. Where available, HLA class I and class II types were taken from metadata supplied by the sample provider and were not determined by assay-based typing. Study-wide findings and limitations: Clinical and demographic metadata were provided uncurated, with the amount varying by source and participant.

CDR1 and CDR2 (SGHKS, YYEKEE) derive from the germline V gene (reference sequence). V is shortened by 1 base, J by 8 bases, and the region joining them spans 12 bases. From the cysteine through the phenylalanine, the CDR3 covers 13 amino acids. Only CDR3 DNA is held: 39 bases, read in frame from base 1. Collaborating institutions collected whole blood in K2EDTA tubes following their own protocols. For TCRbeta analysis, collaborators shipped samples as frozen whole blood, isolated PBMCs, or DNA extracted from either of those sample types. The source material was peripheral blood. The chain uses TRBV5-5 and TRBJ1-2; the D gene cannot be named for sure. This TCR derives from a human donor in a cohort sampled during active COVID-19. The CDR3 loop reads CASSLRDGSGYTF. The nucleotides are TGTGCCAGCAGCTTGCGTGACGGGTCCGGCTACACCTTC.